This T cell receptor (beta chain) emerged from a study of Ad26.COV2.S vaccination and SARS-CoV-2 variants. Across the whole study: Each vaccinee took Ad26.COV2.S intramuscularly, once or twice 56 days apart.

General study results and limits: Possibly, TCR breadth and depth analyses underestimated total T cell responses. People who got the vaccine or the placebo had similar non-spike TCR breadth.

In regard to this clone: Its specificity is not known.

Using immunoSEQ multiplex PCR, the repertoire was profiled, and TCRdb retains in-frame clones only, with some absent. The table shows approximately 410,000 clones, with over 80% occurring only once. CDR3 size: 11 residues. Germline CDR1 reads KGHSH; CDR2 reads LQKENI. Trimming removed 5 bases at V and 4 bases at J, with 5 bases between. The treatment was: roughly 20 received Ad26.COV2.S at low or high dose, single or two shots; about 5 received placebo; per-sample allocation not given. Day 63 after the first vaccine or placebo injection was the time point for sampling. This adult donor, from Boston, was 18-55 years old.

The chain links TRBV18 to TRBJ2-5, with no clear D. Source: peripheral blood, taken in a trial of Ad26.COV2.S vaccine versus placebo. The TCR sequence derives from a person aged 18-60 years who received the Ad26.COV2.S COVID-19 vaccine or a placebo. CDR3 region: CASSGPETQYF. In nucleotides, the CDR3 is TGTGCCAGCTCAGGACCAGAGACCCAGTACTTC.